This T cell receptor (beta chain) is drawn from a study of CD8+ T cells in alopecia areata. Whole-study context: Severity in treated patients was scored by percentage of scalp area affected. Study-wide points: An increase in clonality over normal scalp was evident in lesional scalp, especially alopecia totalis/universalis. Clonality in the scalp and expanded CD8+ clones ranked among the top 100 were significantly decreased by tofacitinib. A large proportion of expanded lesional clones were detected persisting in scalp and blood during tofacitinib.

This clone appeared once. The antigen remains undetermined. V gave up 3 bases and J gave up 4 bases, with 12 bases separating them. The CDR3 length is 14 residues. Per the germline V gene, CDR1 is MNHEY and CDR2 is SMNVEV (reference sequence). Treatment indicated: oral pan-JAK inhibitor, 5-10 mg twice daily. Extraction of RNA preceded its reverse transcription into cDNA, which served as the sequencing template. Profiling relied on immunoSEQ multiplex PCR, and the TCRdb table lists in-frame clones only, not all of them. Among about 180,000 clones listed, 50% to 75% were seen once. This clonotype was sampled from a human donor with alopecia areata. V gene TRBV27 combines with J gene TRBJ1-1; TRBD1 might be the D (6 bases). Material: CD4+ T cells sorted from blood, obtained at approximately week 55, from a patient treated with tofacitinib. CDR3 region: CASSFRGRGTEAFF. The CDR3 region has the DNA TGTGCCAGCAGTTTCCGGGGGCGCGGCACTGAAGCTTTCTTT.